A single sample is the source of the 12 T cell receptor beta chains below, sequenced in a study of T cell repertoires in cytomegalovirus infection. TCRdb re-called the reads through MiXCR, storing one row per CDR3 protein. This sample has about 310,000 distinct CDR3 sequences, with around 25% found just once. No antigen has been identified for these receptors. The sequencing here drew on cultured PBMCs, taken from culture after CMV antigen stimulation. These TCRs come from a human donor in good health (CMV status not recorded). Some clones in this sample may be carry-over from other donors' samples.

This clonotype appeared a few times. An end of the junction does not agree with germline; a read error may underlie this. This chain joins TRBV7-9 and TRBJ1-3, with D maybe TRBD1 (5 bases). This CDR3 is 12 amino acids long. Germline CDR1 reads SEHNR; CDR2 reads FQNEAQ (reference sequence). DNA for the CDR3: TGTGCCAGCAGCCCGGGCCGGGGGGGAGACATATTT. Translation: CASSPGRGGDIF.

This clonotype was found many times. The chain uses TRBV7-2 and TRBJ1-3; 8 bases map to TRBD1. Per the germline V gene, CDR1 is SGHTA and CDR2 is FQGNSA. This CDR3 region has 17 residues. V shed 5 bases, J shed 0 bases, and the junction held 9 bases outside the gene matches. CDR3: CASSPTRDRISGNTIYF. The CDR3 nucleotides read TGTGCCAGCAGCCCGACTCGGGACAGGATCTCTGGAAACACCATATATTTT.

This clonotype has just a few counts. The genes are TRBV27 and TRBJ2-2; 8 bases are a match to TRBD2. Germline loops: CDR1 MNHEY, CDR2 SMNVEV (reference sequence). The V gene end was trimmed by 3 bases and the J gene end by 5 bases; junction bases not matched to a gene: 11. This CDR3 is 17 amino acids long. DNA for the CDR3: TGTGCCAGCAGTTTTACTACCGGGACTAGTACAACCGGGGAGCTGTTTTTT. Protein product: CASSFTTGTSTTGELFF.

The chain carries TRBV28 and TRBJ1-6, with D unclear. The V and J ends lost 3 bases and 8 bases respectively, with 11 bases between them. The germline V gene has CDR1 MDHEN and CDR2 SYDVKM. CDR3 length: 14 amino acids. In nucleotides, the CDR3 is TGTGCCAGCAGTTTGACCCTAGGGCATTCACCCCTCCACTTT. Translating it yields CASSLTLGHSPLHF.

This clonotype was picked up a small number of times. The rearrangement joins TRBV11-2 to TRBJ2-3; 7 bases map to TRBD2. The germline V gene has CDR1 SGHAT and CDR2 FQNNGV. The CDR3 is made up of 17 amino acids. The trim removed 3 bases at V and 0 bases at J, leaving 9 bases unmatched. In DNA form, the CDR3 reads TGTGCCAGCAGCTTCTCTGGCGGGAGCCCCAGCACAGATACGCAGTATTTT. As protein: CASSFSGGSPSTDTQYF.

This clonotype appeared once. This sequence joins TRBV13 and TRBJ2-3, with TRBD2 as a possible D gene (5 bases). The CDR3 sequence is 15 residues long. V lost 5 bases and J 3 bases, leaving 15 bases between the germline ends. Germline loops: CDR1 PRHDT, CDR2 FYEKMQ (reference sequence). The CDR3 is CASSPRAGQTDTQYF. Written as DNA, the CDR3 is TGTGCCAGCAGCCCCCGCGCGGGTCAAACAGATACGCAGTATTTT.

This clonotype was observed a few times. The CDR3 protein is CASTPALGRTQETQYF. The CDR3, as DNA: TGTGCCAGCACTCCCGCCCTTGGGAGGACCCAAGAGACCCAGTACTTC. This chain connects TRBV6-5 to TRBJ2-5; tentative D call: TRBD2 (6 bases). Germline V gene data show CDR1 as MNHEY and CDR2 as SVGAGI. The germline V and J ends were trimmed by 7 bases and 1 base, with 19 bases remaining between them. The CDR3 sequence is 16 residues long.

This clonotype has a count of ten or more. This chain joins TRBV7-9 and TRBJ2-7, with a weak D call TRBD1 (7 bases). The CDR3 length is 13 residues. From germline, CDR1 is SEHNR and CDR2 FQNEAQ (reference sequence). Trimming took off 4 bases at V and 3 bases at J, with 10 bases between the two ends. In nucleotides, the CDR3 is TGTGCCAGCAGCTCGCGGGACAGCTACGAGCAGTACGTC. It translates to CASSSRDSYEQYV.

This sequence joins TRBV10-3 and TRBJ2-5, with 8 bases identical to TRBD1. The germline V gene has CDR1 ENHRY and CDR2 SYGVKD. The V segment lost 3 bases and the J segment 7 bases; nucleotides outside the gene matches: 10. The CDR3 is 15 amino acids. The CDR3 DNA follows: TGTGCCATCAGTGACCCGGACAGGGCCTGGGGGACCCAGTACTTC. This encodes CAISDPDRAWGTQYF.

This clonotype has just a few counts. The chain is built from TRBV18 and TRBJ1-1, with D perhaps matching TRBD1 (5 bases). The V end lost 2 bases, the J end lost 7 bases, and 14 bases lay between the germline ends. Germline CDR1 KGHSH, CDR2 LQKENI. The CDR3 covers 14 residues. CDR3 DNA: TGTGCCAGCTCACCATCCCAGGGTAGGGGTGAAGCTTTCTTT. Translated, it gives CASSPSQGRGEAFF.

CDR3 sequence reads: CASSQDVAGSGYNEQFF. The CDR3 DNA sequence: TGCGCCAGCAGCCAAGATGTAGCGGGGAGCGGTTACAATGAGCAGTTCTTC. J is TRBJ2-1 and V is TRBV4-1, with 8 bases matching TRBD2. The germline V gene encodes CDR1 MGHRA and CDR2 YSYEKL. After removal of 0 bases from V and 4 bases from J, the junction contained 8 bases not matched to a gene. The CDR3 extends over 17 amino acids.

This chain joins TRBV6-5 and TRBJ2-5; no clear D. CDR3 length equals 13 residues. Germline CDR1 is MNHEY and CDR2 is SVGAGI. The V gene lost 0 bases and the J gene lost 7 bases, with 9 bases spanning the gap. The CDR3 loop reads CASSYSFAGTQYF. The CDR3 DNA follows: TGTGCCAGCAGTTACTCCTTCGCAGGGACCCAGTACTTC.